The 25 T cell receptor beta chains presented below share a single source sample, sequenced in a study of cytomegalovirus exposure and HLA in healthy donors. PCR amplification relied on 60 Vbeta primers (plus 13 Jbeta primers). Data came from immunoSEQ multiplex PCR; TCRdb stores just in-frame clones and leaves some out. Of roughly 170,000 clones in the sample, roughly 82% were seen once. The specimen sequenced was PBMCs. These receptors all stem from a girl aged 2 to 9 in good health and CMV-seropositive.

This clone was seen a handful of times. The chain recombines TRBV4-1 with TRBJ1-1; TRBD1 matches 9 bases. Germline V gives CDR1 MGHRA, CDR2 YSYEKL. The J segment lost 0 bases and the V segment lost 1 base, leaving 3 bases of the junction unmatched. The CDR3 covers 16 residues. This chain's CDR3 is CASSQGYRGLNTEAFF. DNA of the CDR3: TGCGCCAGCAGCCAAGGTTACAGGGGGCTGAACACTGAAGCTTTCTTT.

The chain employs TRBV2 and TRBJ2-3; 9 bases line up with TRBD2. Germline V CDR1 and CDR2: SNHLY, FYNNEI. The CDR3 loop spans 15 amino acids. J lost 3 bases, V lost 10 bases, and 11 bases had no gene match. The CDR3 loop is CANQTSGSSTDTQYF. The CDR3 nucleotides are TGTGCCAACCAGACTAGCGGCAGTTCAACAGATACGCAGTATTTT. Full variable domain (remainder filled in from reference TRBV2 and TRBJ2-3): EPEVTQTPSHQVTQMGQEVILRCVPISNHLYFYWYRQILGQKVEFLVSFYNNEISEKSEIFDDQFSVERPDGSNFTLKIRSTKLEDSAMYFCANQTSGSSTDTQYFGPGTRLTVL.

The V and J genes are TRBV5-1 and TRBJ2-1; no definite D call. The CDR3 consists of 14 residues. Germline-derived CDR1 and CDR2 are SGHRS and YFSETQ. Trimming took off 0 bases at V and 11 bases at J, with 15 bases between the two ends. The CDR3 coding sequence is TGCGCCAGCAGCTTGGTGACACAGACAATGAAGCAGTTCTTC. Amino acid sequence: CASSLVTQTMKQFF.

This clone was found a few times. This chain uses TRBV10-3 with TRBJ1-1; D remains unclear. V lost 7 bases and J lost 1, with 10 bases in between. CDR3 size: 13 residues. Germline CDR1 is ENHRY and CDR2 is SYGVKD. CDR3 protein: CAIIERENTEAFF. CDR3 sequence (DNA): TGTGCCATCATCGAGAGGGAGAACACTGAAGCTTTCTTT.

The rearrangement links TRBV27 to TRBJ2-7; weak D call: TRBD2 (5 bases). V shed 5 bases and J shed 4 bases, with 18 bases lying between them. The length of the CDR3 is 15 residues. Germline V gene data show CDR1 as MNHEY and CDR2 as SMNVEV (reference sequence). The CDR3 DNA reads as TGTGCCAGCAGTCGTCGGACCGGGGATAGTTACGAGCAGTACTTC. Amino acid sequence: CASSRRTGDSYEQYF.

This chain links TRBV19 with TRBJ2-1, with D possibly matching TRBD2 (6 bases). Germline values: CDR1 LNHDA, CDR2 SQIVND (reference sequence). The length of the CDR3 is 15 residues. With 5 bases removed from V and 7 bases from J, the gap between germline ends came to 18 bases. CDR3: CASSPETGRQNEQFF. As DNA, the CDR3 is TGTGCCAGTAGTCCAGAGACCGGGAGACAAAATGAGCAGTTCTTC. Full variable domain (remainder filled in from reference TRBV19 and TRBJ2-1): DGGITQSPKYLFRKEGQNVTLSCEQNLNHDAMYWYRQDPGQGLRLIYYSQIVNDFQKGDIAEGYSVSREKKESFPLTVTSAQKNPTAFYLCASSPETGRQNEQFFGPGTRLTVL.

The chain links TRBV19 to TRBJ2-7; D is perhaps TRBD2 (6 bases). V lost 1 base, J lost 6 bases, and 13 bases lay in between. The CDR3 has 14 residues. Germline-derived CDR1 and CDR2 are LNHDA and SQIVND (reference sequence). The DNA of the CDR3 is TGTGCCAGTAGTATAGTAGCTTACGGGGGCGAGCAGTACTTC. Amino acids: CASSIVAYGGEQYF.

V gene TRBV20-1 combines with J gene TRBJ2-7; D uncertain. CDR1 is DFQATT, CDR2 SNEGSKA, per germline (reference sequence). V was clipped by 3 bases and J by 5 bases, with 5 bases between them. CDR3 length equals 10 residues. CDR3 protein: CSASLHEQYF. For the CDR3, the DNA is TGCAGTGCTAGTCTACACGAGCAGTACTTC.

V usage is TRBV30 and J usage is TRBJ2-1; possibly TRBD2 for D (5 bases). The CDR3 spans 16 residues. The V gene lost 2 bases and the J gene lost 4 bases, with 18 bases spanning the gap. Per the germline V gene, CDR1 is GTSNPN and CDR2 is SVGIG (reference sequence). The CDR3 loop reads CAWSPRGLVLYNEQFF. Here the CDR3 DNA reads TGTGCCTGGAGTCCCCGGGGTCTCGTACTTTACAATGAGCAGTTCTTC.

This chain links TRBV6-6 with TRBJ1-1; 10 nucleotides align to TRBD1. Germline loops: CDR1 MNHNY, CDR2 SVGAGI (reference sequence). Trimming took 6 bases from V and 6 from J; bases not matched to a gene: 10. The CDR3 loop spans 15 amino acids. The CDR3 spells CASSVARDRGPEAFF. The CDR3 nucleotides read TGTGCCAGCAGCGTCGCGAGGGACAGGGGACCTGAAGCTTTCTTT.

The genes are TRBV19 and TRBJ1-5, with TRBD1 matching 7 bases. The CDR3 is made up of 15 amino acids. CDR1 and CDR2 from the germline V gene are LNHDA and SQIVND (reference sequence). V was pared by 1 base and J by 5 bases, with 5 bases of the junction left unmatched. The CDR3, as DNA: TGTGCCAGTAGTATAGTGGGGACAGCTCATCAGCCCCAGCATTTT. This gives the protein CASSIVGTAHQPQHF.

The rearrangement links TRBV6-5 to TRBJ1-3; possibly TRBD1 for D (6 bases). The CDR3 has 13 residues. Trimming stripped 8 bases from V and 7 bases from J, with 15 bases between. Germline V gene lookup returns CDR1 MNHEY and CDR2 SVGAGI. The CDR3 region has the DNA TGTGCCAGCCTGACCACAGGGAGCAACACCATATATTTT. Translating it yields CASLTTGSNTIYF.

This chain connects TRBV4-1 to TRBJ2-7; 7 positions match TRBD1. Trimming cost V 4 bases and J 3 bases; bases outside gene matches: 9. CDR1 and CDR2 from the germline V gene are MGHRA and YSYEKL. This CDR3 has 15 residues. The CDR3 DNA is TGCGCCAGCAGCCCTGGGGTGGCAGGGGGCTACGAGCAGTACTTC. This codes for CASSPGVAGGYEQYF.

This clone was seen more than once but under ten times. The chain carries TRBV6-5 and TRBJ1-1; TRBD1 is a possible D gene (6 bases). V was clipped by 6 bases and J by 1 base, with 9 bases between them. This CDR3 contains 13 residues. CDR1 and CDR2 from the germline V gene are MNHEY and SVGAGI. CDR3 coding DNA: TGTGCCAGCAGGCAGGGGCAGAACACTGAAGCTTTCTTT. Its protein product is CASRQGQNTEAFF.

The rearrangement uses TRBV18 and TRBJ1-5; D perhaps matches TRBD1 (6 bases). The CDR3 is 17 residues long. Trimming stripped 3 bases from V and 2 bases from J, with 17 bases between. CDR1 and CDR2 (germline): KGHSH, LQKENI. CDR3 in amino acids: CASSPKDSLRGNQPQHF. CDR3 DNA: TGTGCCAGCTCACCTAAGGACAGCTTGAGAGGCAATCAGCCCCAGCATTTT.

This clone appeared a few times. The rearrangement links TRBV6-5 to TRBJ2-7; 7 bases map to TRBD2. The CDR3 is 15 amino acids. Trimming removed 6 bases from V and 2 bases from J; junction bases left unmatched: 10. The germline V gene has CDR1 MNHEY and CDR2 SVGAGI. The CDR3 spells CASRGVPGGAYEQYF. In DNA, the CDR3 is TGTGCCAGCAGGGGAGTTCCTGGGGGGGCCTACGAGCAGTACTTC.

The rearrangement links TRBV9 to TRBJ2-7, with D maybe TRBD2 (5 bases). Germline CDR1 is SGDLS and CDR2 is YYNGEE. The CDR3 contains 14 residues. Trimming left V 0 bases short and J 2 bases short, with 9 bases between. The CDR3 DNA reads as TGTGCCAGCAGCGTAGAGCCCGGGACCTACGAGCAGTACTTC. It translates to CASSVEPGTYEQYF.

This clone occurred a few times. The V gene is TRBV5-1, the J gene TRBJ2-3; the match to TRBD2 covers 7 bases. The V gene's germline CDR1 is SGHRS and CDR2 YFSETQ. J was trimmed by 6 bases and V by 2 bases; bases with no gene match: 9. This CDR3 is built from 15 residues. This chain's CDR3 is CASSFGSGGADTQYF. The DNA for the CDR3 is TGCGCCAGCAGCTTTGGGTCGGGGGGAGCGGATACGCAGTATTTT.

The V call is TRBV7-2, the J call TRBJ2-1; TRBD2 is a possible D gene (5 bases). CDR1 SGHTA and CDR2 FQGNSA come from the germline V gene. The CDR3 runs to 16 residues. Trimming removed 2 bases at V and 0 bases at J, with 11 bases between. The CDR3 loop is CASSLPSGSSYNEQFF. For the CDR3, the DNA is TGTGCCAGCAGCTTACCTAGTGGGAGCTCCTACAATGAGCAGTTCTTC.

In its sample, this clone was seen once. The CDR3 sequence is CASSSRAGGNIQYF. CDR3 nucleotides: TGTGCCAGCAGTTCTAGGGCAGGGGGAAACATTCAGTACTTC. J is TRBJ2-4 and V is TRBV27; TRBD1 agrees at 7 bases. V lost 4 bases and J lost 6; bases outside the gene matches: 6. The CDR3 is 14 residues long. Germline CDR1 is MNHEY and CDR2 is SMNVEV (reference sequence).

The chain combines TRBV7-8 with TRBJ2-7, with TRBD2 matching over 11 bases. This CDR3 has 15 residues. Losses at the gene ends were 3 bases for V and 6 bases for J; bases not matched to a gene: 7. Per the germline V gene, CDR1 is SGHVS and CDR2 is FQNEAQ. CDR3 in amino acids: CASSFQTSGISEQYF. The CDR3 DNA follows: TGTGCCAGCAGCTTCCAGACTAGCGGGATTTCCGAGCAGTACTTC.

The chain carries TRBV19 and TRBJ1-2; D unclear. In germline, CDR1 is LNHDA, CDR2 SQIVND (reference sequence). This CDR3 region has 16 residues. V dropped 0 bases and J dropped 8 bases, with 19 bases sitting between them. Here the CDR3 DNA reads TGTGCCAGTAGTATAGATGCCCTCGACACAGTGTGGGGCTACACCTTC. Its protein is CASSIDALDTVWGYTF.

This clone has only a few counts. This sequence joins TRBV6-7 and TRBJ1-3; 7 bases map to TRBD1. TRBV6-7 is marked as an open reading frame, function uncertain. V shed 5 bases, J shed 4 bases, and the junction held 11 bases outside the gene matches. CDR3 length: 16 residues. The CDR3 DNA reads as TGTGCCAGCAGTCATCCGACAGGGATGAGGGGAAACACCATATATTTT. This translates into CASSHPTGMRGNTIYF.

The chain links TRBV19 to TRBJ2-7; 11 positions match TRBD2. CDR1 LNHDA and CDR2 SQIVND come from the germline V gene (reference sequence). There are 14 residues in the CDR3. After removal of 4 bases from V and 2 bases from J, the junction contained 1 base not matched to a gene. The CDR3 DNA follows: TGTGCCAGTAGTAGACTAGCGGGGACCTACGAGCAGTACTTC. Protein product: CASSRLAGTYEQYF.

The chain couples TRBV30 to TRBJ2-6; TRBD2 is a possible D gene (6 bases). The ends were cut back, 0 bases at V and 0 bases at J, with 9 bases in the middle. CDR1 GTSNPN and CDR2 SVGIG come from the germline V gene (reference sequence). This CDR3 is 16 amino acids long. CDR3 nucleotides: TGTGCCTGGAGTGTAGGAGGGTTCTCTGGGGCCAACGTCCTGACTTTC. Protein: CAWSVGGFSGANVLTF.